This T cell receptor beta chain was sequenced for a study of vaccination and CD4 T cells after COVID-19. Study context: For post-vaccine samples, collection took place a median about 72 days after dose two, ranging from 14 to 241. Stimulation of cells relied on overlapping spike peptides derived from SARS-CoV-2, HCoV-NL63, HCoV-OC43 and HCoV-229E. Notes on the study in general: Median SARS-CoV-2-reactive clonotype numbers went up from about 20 to 38, but not significantly. Relatively small numbers of convalescent patients were studied, with no early post-infection timepoints included.

The Oncomine TCR Beta short-read assay was what sequenced the DNA obtained from cultured CD4+ T cells. TCRdb ran MiXCR on the PCR reads and lists one entry per CDR3 protein. The sample contains approximately 15,000 distinct CDR3 sequences, 60% to 75% of which appear only once. To note about this clonotype: Antigen unknown.

The V and J ends lost 0 bases and 6 bases respectively, with 5 bases between them. This CDR3 is 12 amino acids long. Germline V gene lookup returns CDR1 SGHNT and CDR2 YENEEA. Documented treatment: roughly 10-day PBMC culture with coronavirus spike peptide pools or control peptides (ViraFEST assay). Sequenced material: CD4+ T cells from blood, cultured in vitro. The V gene is TRBV11-3, the J gene TRBJ1-1; D uncertain. The TCR originated in a human donor who had recovered from COVID-19. The DNA for the CDR3 is TGTGCCAGCAGCTTAGAGCAGGCTGAAGCTTTCTTT. This translates into CASSLEQAEAFF.